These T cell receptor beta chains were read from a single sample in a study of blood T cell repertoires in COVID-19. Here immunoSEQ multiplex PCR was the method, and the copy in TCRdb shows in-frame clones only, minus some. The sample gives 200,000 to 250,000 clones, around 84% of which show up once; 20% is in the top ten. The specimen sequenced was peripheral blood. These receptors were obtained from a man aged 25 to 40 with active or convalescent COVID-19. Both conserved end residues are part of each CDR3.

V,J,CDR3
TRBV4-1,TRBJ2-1,CASSQVLAGFNEQFF
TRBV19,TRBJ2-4,CASTMRGGAKNIQYF
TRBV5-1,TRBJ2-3,CASSPTSSPDTQYF
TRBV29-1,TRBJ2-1,CSVGGSYNEQFF
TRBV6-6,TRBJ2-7,CASSYTGGYEQYF
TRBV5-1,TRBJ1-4,CASRQGEEKLFF
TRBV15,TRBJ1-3,CATSPTGGSPSSGNTIYF
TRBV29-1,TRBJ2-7,CTLNHNSRWGQGIREQYF
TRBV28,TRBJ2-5,CASSFVRDLGTQYF
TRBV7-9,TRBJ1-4,CASRPTGGAEKLFF
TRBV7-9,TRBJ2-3,CASSLGGLGTDTQYF
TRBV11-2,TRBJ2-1,CASSLVPGLGSSEQFF